The clone carrying this T cell receptor (beta chain) was picked up a small number of times. This may be a read error, as it is one base from a much larger clone. Construction of TCR beta libraries relied on iRepertoire HTBI primers and on Arm-PCR targeting CDR3 regions. The authors' processing: Samples collectively showed fewer than 80 TRBV and approximately 13 TRBJ segments. TCRdb called the multiplex PCR reads again in MiXCR, with one record for every CDR3 protein. Here the V and J calls rest on TCRdb's processing, not on the authors' analysis. This repertoire shows roughly 380,000 distinct CDR3 sequences, 16% found once; its top ten account for 30%. This sample stems from a study of regulatory T cells in long-lasting Graves disease. Time point of the sample: newly diagnosed GD, antithyroid drugs for less than 3 months. Extracted PBMC RNA gave rise to the TCR library. A roughly 9-milliliter sample of peripheral blood was drawn into EDTA tubes.

Germline V gene lookup returns CDR1 SQVTM and CDR2 ANQGSEA. Germline trimming cut 4 bases from V and 7 bases from J; bases unmatched to any gene: 8. The CDR3 spans 13 residues. The same sample was also studied in work on T cells in Graves' hyperthyroidism and ophthalmopathy. As that report states: Model output signaled ophthalmopathy a median approximately six months ahead of onset.

The V and J genes are TRBV29-1 and TRBJ2-7; 9 nucleotides match TRBD2. The receptor comes from a man aged 40-50 years with Graves disease. This specimen was peripheral blood mononuclear cells (PBMCs), taken at new diagnosis, from a patient treated with antithyroid drugs. CDR3 loop: CSVVLAGNNEQYF. The DNA of the CDR3 is TGCAGCGTTGTGCTAGCGGGGAACAATGAGCAGTACTTC.